A selection of T cell receptor beta chains follows, all from one sample in a study of identical twins. TCRdb itself ran the 5' RACE reads through MiXCR, one entry per CDR3 protein. In the table there are about 470,000 distinct CDR3 sequences, 20% to 25% of which are singletons. This same sample was also taken into another study, of T cells expressing NK-cell markers.

Sequenced material: CD4+ T cells sorted from blood. The receptors were gathered from a woman aged 18-29 years in good health. CDR3s include the opening cysteine and the closing phenylalanine or tryptophan. D genes are given only for firm matches. Clone size is not always given. Where it is, it says once, few, many or a class for expanded clones.

TRBJ1-2,-,-,TRBV6-1,TGTGCCAGCAGTGTAGGCCCTCATGGGTCCGATGGCTACACCTTC,CASSVGPHGSDGYTF
TRBJ2-3,TRBD2,-,TRBV11-2,TGTGCCAGCAGCTCCCATCGGGGTGGGAAGCGGGGGGCCTGGGATACGCGGTATTTT,CASSSHRGGKRGAWDTRYF
TRBJ2-1,-,-,TRBV7-2,TGTGCCAGCAGCTCCTCGGCTGGAGTGGGGGAGCAGTTCTTC,CASSSSAGVGEQFF
TRBJ2-3,-,few,TRBV27,TGTGCCAGCAGTCGACCGAGTGATACGCAGTATTTT,CASSRPSDTQYF
TRBJ2-2,TRBD2,-,TRBV11-3,TGTGCCAGCAGCCGACTAGCGGGGGGGCACACCGGGGAGCTGTTTTTT,CASSRLAGGHTGELFF
TRBJ1-2,-,few,TRBV6-2/TRBV6-3,TGTGCCAGCAGCCGCCGTGGGCGGAACTATGGCTACACCTTC,CASSRRGRNYGYTF
TRBJ1-2,TRBD1,-,TRBV25-1,TGTGCCAGCAGTGACCCGGGGACAGGGGACTATGGCTACACCTTC,CASSDPGTGDYGYTF
TRBJ2-4,TRBD2,-,TRBV20-1,TGCAGTGCTAGAGGGAGGCGGGGGGGGCCGAAGGTCAAAAACATTCAGTACTTC,CSARGRRGGPKVKNIQYF
TRBJ1-3,-,-,TRBV12-3/TRBV12-4,TGTGCCAGCAGTTTCGGTGGGGGCCCTGGAAACACCATATATTTT,CASSFGGGPGNTIYF
TRBJ2-1,-,-,TRBV3-1,TGTGCCAGCAGCCAAGAGACCGCAATGTCGCAGTTCTTC,CASSQETAMSQFF
TRBJ1-1,-,few,TRBV12-3/TRBV12-4,TGTGCCAGCAACTTTCGGACATCCGGCGGTGAAGCTTTCTTT,CASNFRTSGGEAFF
TRBJ1-1,-,-,TRBV19,TGTGCCAGTAGTATCGACGGTTTCACTGAAGCTTTCTTT,CASSIDGFTEAFF
TRBJ2-1,TRBD2,-,TRBV20-1,TGCAGTGCTAGAGGAAGACTAGCGGGATACAATGAGCAGTTCTTC,CSARGRLAGYNEQFF
TRBJ2-2,TRBD2,-,TRBV5-1,TGCGCCAGCAGCTTGATACTAGCGGGAGGAACCGGGGAGCTGTTTTTT,CASSLILAGGTGELFF
TRBJ2-1,-,few,TRBV5-1,TGCGCCAGCAGCGCTCCGGGACTTGTGCAGTTCTTC,CASSAPGLVQFF
TRBJ1-1,TRBD1,-,TRBV29-1,TGCAGCGTCAGGGACAGTCGGAACACTGAAGCTTTCTTT,CSVRDSRNTEAFF
TRBJ2-1,TRBD2,few,TRBV9,TGTGCCAGCAGCGGGCCTAGCGGGGGGGCCACTGAGCAGTTCTTC,CASSGPSGGATEQFF
TRBJ2-7,-,few,TRBV20-1,TGCAGTGCTAGAGTTCCAAGCTCCTACGAGCAGTACTTC,CSARVPSSYEQYF
TRBJ2-3,TRBD1,many,TRBV5-1,TGCGCCAGCAGATGGGACAGGGATACGCAGTATTTT,CASRWDRDTQYF
TRBJ2-5,-,few,TRBV5-4,TGTGCCAGCAGCCCTACTAGCTCGGAGACCCAGTACTTC,CASSPTSSETQYF
TRBJ1-2,-,-,TRBV6-6,TGTGCCAGCAGGGCGAACAGCGAGGGCTACACCTTC,CASRANSEGYTF
TRBJ2-1,-,-,TRBV20-1,TGCAGTGCGACCACACATAGCTCCTACAATGAGCAGTTCTTC,CSATTHSSYNEQFF
TRBJ2-2,TRBD1,many,TRBV5-1,TGCGCCAGCAGGGGGACAGGGAACACCGGGGAGCTGTTTTTT,CASRGTGNTGELFF
TRBJ2-1,-,-,TRBV30,TGTGCCTGGAGTGTAATCGGGCCGACCAATGAGCAGTTCTTC,CAWSVIGPTNEQFF
TRBJ2-5,TRBD2,-,TRBV4-3,TGCGCCAGCAGCCAAGGGGGTAGCGGGAGGTCCCAAGAGACCCAGTACTTC,CASSQGGSGRSQETQYF
TRBJ2-7,-,-,TRBV6-2/TRBV6-3,TGTGCCAGCTCTCCGAGGGGGGTGGAGCAGTACTTC,CASSPRGVEQYF
TRBJ2-7,-,few,TRBV12-3/TRBV12-4,TGTGCCAGCGTGCTCCATACGCCCGGGCCGTACGAGCAGTACTTC,CASVLHTPGPYEQYF
TRBJ2-7,TRBD1,-,TRBV25-1,TGTGCCAGCCGGGACAGACGCTACGAGCAGTACTTC,CASRDRRYEQYF
TRBJ1-4,-,-,TRBV7-2,TGTGCCAGCAGCTTAGCGAGTCGTCAGGAGTCGTTTTTT,CASSLASRQESFF
TRBJ1-1,-,few,TRBV6-5,TGTGCCAGCAGGTCTCGAGGGGTGAACACTGAAGCTTTCTTT,CASRSRGVNTEAFF
TRBJ1-3,-,-,TRBV27,TGTGCCAGCAGAGCCACCTCTGGAAACACCATATATTTT,CASRATSGNTIYF
TRBJ1-6,-,few,TRBV10-3,TGTGCCATCAGTGAGCAGGGTAATGGGTCACCCCTCCACTTT,CAISEQGNGSPLHF
TRBJ2-1,-,-,TRBV15,TGTGCCACCAGGGGAATGGGAGCAGATGAGCAGTTCTTC,CATRGMGADEQFF
TRBJ2-1,TRBD2,few,TRBV6-2/TRBV6-3,TGTGCCAGCAGTTACCCCCCGGCCCTAGCGGGAGTTAAGAGGTATCCCGCTAATGAGCAGTTCTTC,CASSYPPALAGVKRYPANEQFF
TRBJ2-1,TRBD2,once,TRBV6-6,TGTGCCAGCCGCGGGAGGGCCTACAATGGGCAGTTCTTC,CASRGRAYNGQFF